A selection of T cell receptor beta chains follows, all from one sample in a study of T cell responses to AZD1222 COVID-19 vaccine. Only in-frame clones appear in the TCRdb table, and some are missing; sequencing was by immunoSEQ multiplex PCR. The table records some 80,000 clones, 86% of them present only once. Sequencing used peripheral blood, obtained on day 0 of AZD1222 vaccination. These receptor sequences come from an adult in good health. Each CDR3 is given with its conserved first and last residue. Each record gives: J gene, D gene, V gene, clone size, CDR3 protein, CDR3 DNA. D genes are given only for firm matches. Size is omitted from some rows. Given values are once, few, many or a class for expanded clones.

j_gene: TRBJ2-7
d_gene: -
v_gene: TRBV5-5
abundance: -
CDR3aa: CASSLIPREQYF
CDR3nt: TGTGCCAGCAGCCTGATTCCTAGGGAGCAGTACTTC

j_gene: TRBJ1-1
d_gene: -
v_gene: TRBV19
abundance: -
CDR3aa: CASGVSRNTEAFF
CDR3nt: TGTGCCAGTGGGGTGAGCCGGAACACTGAAGCTTTCTTT

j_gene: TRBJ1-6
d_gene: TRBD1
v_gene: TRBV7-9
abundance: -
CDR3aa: CASSPGQGTDNSPLHF
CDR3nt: TGTGCCAGCAGCCCTGGACAGGGAACAGATAATTCACCCCTCCACTTT

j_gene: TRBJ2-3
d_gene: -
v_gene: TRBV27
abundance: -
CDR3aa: CASSFSPRRRGFTDTQYF
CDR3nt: TGTGCCAGCAGTTTCTCCCCCCGGCGCCGGGGATTCACGGATACGCAGTATTTT

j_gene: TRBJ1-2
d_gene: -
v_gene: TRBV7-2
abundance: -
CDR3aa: CASSRTATYGYTF
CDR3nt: TGTGCCAGCAGTCGGACAGCTACCTATGGCTACACCTTC

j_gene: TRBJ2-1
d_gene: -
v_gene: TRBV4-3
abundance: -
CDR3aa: CASSQEPPPASSYNEQFF
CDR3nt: TGCGCCAGCAGCCAAGAGCCCCCCCCGGCCAGCTCCTACAATGAGCAGTTCTTC

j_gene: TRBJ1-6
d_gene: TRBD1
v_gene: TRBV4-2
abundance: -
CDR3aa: CASSREVRQGLGNSPLHF
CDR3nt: TGTGCCAGCAGCAGGGAAGTGCGACAGGGGTTGGGTAATTCACCCCTCCACTTT

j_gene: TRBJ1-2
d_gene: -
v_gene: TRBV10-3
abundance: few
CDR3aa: CASLAGNYGYTF
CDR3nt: TGTGCCTCTCTCGCCGGAAACTATGGCTACACCTTC

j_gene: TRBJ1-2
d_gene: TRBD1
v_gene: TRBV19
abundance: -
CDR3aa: CASSPPGGQNYGYTF
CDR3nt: TGTGCCAGTAGTCCCCCAGGGGGGCAGAACTATGGCTACACCTTC

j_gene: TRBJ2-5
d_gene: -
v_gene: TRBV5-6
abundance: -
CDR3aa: CASSPDRETQYF
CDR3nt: TGTGCCAGCAGCCCCGACAGGGAGACCCAGTACTTC

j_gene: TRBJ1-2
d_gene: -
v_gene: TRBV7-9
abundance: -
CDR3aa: CASSLVPESGYTF
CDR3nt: TGTGCCAGCAGCTTAGTGCCCGAGTCTGGCTACACCTTC

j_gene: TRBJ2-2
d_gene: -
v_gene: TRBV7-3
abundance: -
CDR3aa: CASRLTDRQTGELFF
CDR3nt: TGTGCCAGCAGGCTCACGGACCGACAGACCGGGGAGCTGTTTTTT

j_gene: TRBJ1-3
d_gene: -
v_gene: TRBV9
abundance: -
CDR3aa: CASSVVGSSGNTIYF
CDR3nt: TGTGCCAGCAGCGTGGTTGGTAGCTCTGGAAACACCATATATTTT

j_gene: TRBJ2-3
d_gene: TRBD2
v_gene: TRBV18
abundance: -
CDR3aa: CASSPRGLAATDTQYF
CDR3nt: TGTGCCAGCTCACCACGGGGACTAGCGGCCACAGATACGCAGTATTTT

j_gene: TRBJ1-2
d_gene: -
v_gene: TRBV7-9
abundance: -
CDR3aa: CASHEGGILGYGYTF
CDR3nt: TGTGCCAGCCACGAGGGAGGGATACTAGGCTATGGCTACACCTTC

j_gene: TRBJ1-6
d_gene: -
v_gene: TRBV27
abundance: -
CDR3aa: CASSLYGNSPLHF
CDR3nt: TGTGCCAGCAGTTTATACGGGAATTCACCCCTCCACTTT

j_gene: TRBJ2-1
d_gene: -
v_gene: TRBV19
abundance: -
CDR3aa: CASGYRGGNEQFF
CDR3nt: TGTGCCAGTGGGTACAGGGGGGGGAATGAGCAGTTCTTC

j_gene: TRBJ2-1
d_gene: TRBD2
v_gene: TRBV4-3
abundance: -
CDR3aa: CASSQVSSGYYNEQFF
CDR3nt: TGCGCCAGCAGCCAAGTTTCTAGCGGTTATTACAATGAGCAGTTCTTC

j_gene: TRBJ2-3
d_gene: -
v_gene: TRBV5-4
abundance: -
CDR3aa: CASRTHSTDTQYF
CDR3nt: TGTGCCAGCAGGACACATAGCACAGATACGCAGTATTTT

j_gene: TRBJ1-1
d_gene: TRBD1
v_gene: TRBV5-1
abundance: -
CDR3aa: CASSFDRVNTEAFF
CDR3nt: TGCGCCAGCAGCTTTGACAGGGTGAACACTGAAGCTTTCTTT

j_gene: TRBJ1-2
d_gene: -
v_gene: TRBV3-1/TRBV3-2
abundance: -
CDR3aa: CASSQATGWGWYTF
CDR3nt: TGTGCCAGCAGCCAAGCCACAGGGTGGGGTTGGTACACCTTC

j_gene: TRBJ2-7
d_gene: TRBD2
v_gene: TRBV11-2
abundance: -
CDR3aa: CASSLLSGTVYEQYF
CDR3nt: TGTGCCAGCAGCTTACTAAGCGGGACCGTCTACGAGCAGTACTTC

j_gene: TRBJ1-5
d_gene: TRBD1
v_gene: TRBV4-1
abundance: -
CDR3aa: CASSLRTGADSNQPQHF
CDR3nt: TGCGCCAGCAGCCTAAGGACAGGAGCGGATAGCAATCAGCCCCAGCATTTT

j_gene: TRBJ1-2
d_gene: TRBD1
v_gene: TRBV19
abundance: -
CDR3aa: CASSTGTGFGGYTF
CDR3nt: TGTGCCAGTAGTACCGGGACAGGGTTTGGTGGCTACACCTTC

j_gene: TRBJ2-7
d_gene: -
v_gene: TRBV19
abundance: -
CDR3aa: CASRTVGDSYEQYF
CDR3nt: TGTGCCAGTCGCACGGTGGGGGACTCCTACGAGCAGTACTTC

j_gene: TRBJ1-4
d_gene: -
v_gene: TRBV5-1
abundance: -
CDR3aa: CASSWIWGPNEKLFF
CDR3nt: TGCGCCAGCAGCTGGATTTGGGGCCCTAATGAAAAACTGTTTTTT

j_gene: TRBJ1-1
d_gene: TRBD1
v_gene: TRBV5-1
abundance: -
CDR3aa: CASSLVQGAGNTEAFF
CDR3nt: TGCGCCAGCAGCTTGGTCCAGGGGGCAGGAAACACTGAAGCTTTCTTT

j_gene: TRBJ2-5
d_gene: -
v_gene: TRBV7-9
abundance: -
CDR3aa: CASSHGTDWETQYF
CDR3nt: TGTGCCAGCAGCCACGGGACGGACTGGGAGACCCAGTACTTC

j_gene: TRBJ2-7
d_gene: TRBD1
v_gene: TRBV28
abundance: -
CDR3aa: CASSPPGQGRGEQYF
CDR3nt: TGTGCCAGCAGTCCACCGGGACAGGGAAGAGGCGAGCAGTACTTC

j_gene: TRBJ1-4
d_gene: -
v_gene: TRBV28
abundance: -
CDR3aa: CASSLLTRAPGGRLFF
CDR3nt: TGTGCCAGCAGTTTATTGACCAGGGCCCCGGGGGGAAGACTGTTTTTT

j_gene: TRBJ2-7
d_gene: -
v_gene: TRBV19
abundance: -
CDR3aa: CASSTLPGDEQYF
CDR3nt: TGTGCCAGTAGTACATTACCGGGAGACGAGCAGTACTTC

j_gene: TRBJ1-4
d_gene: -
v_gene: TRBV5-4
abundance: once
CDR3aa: CASSLVGDTNEKLFF
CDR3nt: TGTGCCAGCAGCTTGGTTGGGGATACTAATGAAAAACTGTTTTTT

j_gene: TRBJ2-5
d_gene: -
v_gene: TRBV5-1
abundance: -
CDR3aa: CASRQTRGRETQYF
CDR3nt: TGCGCCAGCAGGCAGACTAGGGGGAGGGAGACCCAGTACTTC